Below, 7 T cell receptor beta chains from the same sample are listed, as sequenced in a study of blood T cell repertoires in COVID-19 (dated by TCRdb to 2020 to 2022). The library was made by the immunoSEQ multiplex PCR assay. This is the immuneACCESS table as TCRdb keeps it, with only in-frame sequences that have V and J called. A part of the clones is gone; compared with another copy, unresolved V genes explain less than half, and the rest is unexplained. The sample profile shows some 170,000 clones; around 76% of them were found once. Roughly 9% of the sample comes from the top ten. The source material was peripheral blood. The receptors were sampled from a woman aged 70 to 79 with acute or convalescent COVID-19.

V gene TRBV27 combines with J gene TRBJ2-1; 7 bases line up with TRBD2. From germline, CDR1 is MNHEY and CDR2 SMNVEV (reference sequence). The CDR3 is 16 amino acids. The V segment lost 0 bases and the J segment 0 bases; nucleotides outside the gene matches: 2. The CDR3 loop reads CASSLSRGGSYNEQFF. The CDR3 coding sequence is TGTGCCAGCAGTTTATCGCGCGGGGGCTCCTACAATGAGCAGTTCTTC.

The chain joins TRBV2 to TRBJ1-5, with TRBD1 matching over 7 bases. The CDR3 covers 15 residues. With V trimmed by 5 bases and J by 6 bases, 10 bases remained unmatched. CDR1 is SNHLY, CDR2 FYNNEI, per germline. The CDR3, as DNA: TGTGCCAGCAGTCTCGCCAGGGGGGCCGGTCAGCCCCAGCATTTT. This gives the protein CASSLARGAGQPQHF.

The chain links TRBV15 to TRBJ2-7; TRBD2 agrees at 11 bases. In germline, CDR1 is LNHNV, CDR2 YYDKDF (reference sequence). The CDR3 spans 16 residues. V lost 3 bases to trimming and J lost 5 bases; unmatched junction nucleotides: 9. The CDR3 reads CATSRILSGGAHEQYF. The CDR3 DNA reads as TGTGCCACCAGCAGGATCCTTAGCGGGGGGGCCCACGAGCAGTACTTC.

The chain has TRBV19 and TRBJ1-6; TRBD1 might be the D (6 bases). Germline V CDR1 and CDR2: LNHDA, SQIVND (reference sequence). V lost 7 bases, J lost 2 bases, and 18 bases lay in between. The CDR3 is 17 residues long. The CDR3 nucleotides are TGTGCCAGTACCCAATCCCCAGGGGCCGCCTATAATTCACCCCTCCACTTT. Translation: CASTQSPGAAYNSPLHF.

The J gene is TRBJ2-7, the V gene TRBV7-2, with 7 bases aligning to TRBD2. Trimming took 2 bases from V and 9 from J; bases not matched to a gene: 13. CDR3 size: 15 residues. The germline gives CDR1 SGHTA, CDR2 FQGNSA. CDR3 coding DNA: TGTGCCAGCAGCTTAACCAGCGGGGTCGGGGAAGTGCAGTACTTC. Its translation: CASSLTSGVGEVQYF. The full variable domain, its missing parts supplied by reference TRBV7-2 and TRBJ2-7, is GAGVSQSPSNKVTEKGKDVELRCDPISGHTALYWYRQSLGQGLEFLIYFQGNSAPDKSGLPSDRFSAERTGGSVSTLTIQRTQQEDSAVYLCASSLTSGVGEVQYFGPGTRLTVT.

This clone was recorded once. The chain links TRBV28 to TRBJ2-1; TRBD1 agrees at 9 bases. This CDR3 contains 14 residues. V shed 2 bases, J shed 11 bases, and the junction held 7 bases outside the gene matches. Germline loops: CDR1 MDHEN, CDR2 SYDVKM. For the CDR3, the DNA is TGTGCCAGCAGTTTAGGGACAGGGAATAGCAAGCAGTTCTTC. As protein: CASSLGTGNSKQFF.

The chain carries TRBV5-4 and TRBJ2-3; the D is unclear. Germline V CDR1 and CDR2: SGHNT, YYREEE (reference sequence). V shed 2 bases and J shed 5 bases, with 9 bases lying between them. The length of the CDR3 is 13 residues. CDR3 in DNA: TGTGCCAGCAGCTTCGAAGGCGGAGATACGCAGTATTTT. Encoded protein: CASSFEGGDTQYF.